These 9 T cell receptor beta chains came from one sample sequenced in a study of shared clonotypes between healthy human individuals. TCRdb's table, derived via immunoSEQ multiplex PCR, lists solely in-frame clones and lacks some. Of about 580,000 clones listed, 95% to 98% are singletons. CD45RO negativity and positive selection for CCR7 defined naive CD8 cells, a population that excluded terminally differentiated effector memory CD45RA+ cells. Sequencing input: naive CD8+ T cells sorted from blood. The source of these receptors is a man in his thirties or forties in good health.

The chain joins TRBV29-1 to TRBJ2-5, with TRBD1 as a possible D gene (5 bases). Germline CDR1 and CDR2: SQVTM and ANQGSEA. The CDR3 runs 14 residues. V lost 0 bases, J lost 5 bases, and 13 bases lay in between. CDR3 residues: CSVEDLSGKETQYF. In nucleotides, the CDR3 is TGCAGCGTTGAAGATCTTTCAGGGAAGGAGACCCAGTACTTC.

The chain carries TRBV10-2 and TRBJ2-7; D is uncertain. V gave up 8 bases and J gave up 2 bases, with 4 bases separating them. Germline V gene data show CDR1 as WSHSY and CDR2 as SAAADI. The CDR3 contains 10 residues. The CDR3 coding sequence is TGCGCCAGCGGTACCTACGAGCAGTACTTC. Amino acid sequence: CASGTYEQYF.

About this clone itself: One end of the junction is discordant with germline, which a read error may explain. The V call is TRBV4-1, the J call TRBJ2-1; 11 bases match TRBD2. CDR3 length equals 15 residues. The V gene's germline CDR1 is MGHRA and CDR2 YSYEKL. CDR3 DNA sequence: TGCGCCAGCAGCCAAGAATCCCCACTAGCGGGAGCCTTGGTCTTC. It is translated as CASSQESPLAGALVF.

V usage is TRBV19 and J usage is TRBJ2-1; 11 bases agree with TRBD2. The CDR3 has 13 amino acids. V lost 4 bases and J lost 12; bases outside the gene matches: 5. Germline V lookup: CDR1 LNHDA, CDR2 SQIVND (reference sequence). The CDR3 sequence: CASSTLAGDRQFF. For the CDR3, the DNA is TGTGCCAGTAGTACACTAGCGGGAGATAGGCAGTTCTTC.

The genes are TRBV9 and TRBJ2-1; 7 bases map to TRBD2. Per germline, CDR1 SGDLS and CDR2 YYNGEE. V gave up 4 bases and J gave up 0 bases; unmatched junction bases: 1. This CDR3 region has 14 residues. CDR3 in DNA: TGTGCCAGCAGCAGCGGGACCTCCTACAATGAGCAGTTCTTC. It encodes CASSSGTSYNEQFF.

The DNA of the CDR3 is TGTGCCAGCAGTGGGGGCCTACAAGTTCCTGGCAATCAGCCCCAGCATTTT. Its protein is CASSGGLQVPGNQPQHF. The V gene is TRBV28, the J gene TRBJ1-5, with D maybe TRBD1 (6 bases). CDR3 length: 17 amino acids. V lost 5 bases, J lost 2 bases, and 19 bases lay in between. CDR1 and CDR2 (germline): MDHEN, SYDVKM.

The V gene is TRBV27, the J gene TRBJ1-5, with no clear D. This CDR3 comprises 13 residues. Germline V gene data show CDR1 as MNHEY and CDR2 as SMNVEV (reference sequence). Trimming left V 6 bases short and J 6 bases short, with 12 bases between. The CDR3 here is CASSPWTGQPQHF. The CDR3 DNA reads TGTGCCAGCAGCCCGTGGACGGGTCAGCCCCAGCATTTT.

This rearrangement joins TRBV4-1 to TRBJ1-1; no firm D call. V was cut by 5 bases and J by 1 base, with 23 bases left in between. The CDR3 totals 18 residues. CDR1 and CDR2 from the germline V gene are MGHRA and YSYEKL. The CDR3 DNA reads as TGCGCCAGCAGCTCTACCCCAGGCCAAAATTATGGGAACACTGAAGCTTTCTTT. Translated: CASSSTPGQNYGNTEAFF.

The J gene is TRBJ2-7, the V gene TRBV5-6; 7 bases are shared with TRBD2. Trimming at V came to 5 bases and at J to 1 base, leaving 12 bases not matched to a gene. CDR3 length equals 16 residues. Looked up from germline, CDR1 is SGHDT and CDR2 is YYEEEE. As DNA, the CDR3 is TGTGCCAGCAGACGTGGAAGCGGGACTCTTTCCTACGAGCAGTACTTC. Its protein product is CASRRGSGTLSYEQYF.